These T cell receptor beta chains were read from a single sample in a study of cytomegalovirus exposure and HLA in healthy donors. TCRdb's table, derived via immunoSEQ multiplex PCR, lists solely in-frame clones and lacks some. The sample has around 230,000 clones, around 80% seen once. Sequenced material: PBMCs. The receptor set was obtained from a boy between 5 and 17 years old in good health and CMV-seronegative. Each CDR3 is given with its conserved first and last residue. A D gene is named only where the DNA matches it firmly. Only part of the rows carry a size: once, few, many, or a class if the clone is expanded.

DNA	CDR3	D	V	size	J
TGTGCCAGCAGCTCGGGGCGGGAGGGCTGGGAGACCCAGTACTTC	CASSSGREGWETQYF	TRBD2	TRBV7-8	.	TRBJ2-5
TGTGCCAGCAGCGGATGGACAGGGGGCCCCTCTAACTATGGCTACACCTTC	CASSGWTGGPSNYGYTF	TRBD1	TRBV7-2	.	TRBJ1-2
TGTGCCAGCAGTTACTCGACCGGGACTGAAGCTTTCTTT	CASSYSTGTEAFF	.	TRBV6-6	few	TRBJ1-1
TGTGCCAGCAGCTTGGAGTCCGGGGCGAACACCGGGGAGCTGTTTTTT	CASSLESGANTGELFF	.	TRBV5-6	.	TRBJ2-2
TGTGCCAGCAGCTTGGGCCCGCGGCGCCTCAATGAGCAGTTCTTC	CASSLGPRRLNEQFF	.	TRBV5-4	.	TRBJ2-1
TGTGCCAGTAGTATGGGGGGGGGAGTCGCTGAAGCTTTCTTT	CASSMGGGVAEAFF	.	TRBV19	few	TRBJ1-1
TGTGCCAGCAGCTTGGACAGGGGGCCCTACAATGAGCAGTTCTTC	CASSLDRGPYNEQFF	TRBD1	TRBV5-6	.	TRBJ2-1
TGTGCCAGCTCACCTTACCGGGACACACAAGAGACCCAGTACTTC	CASSPYRDTQETQYF	.	TRBV18	.	TRBJ2-5
TGTGCCAGCAGCTTAAAGTCACTAGCGGGACTCGGAGGGAATGAGCAGTTCTTC	CASSLKSLAGLGGNEQFF	TRBD2	TRBV7-2	once	TRBJ2-1
TGTGCCAGCTCACCGATCCAAGGGGACACTGAAGCTTTCTTT	CASSPIQGDTEAFF	.	TRBV18	.	TRBJ1-1
TGTGCCAGTTCCCGTTCGGAGACCCAGTACTTC	CASSRSETQYF	.	TRBV7-9	.	TRBJ2-5
TGTGCCAGCAGCCAACAAACTAGCCTAACTTCCTACAATGGGCAGTTCTTC	CASSQQTSLTSYNGQFF	.	TRBV4-2	.	TRBJ2-1
TGTGCCAGTAGTGGACTAGCCTCCTACAATGAGCAGTTCTTC	CASSGLASYNEQFF	TRBD2	TRBV19	.	TRBJ2-1
TGTGCCAGCAGCTCGACACTTAACTATGGCTACACCTTC	CASSSTLNYGYTF	.	TRBV27	.	TRBJ1-2
TGTGCCAGCAGCTCCTGGCGCGGGGGACCCTATGGCTACACCTTC	CASSSWRGGPYGYTF	.	TRBV7-9	few	TRBJ1-2
TGTGCCAGCAGCTTTCCTTTCTCTGGAAACACCATATATTTT	CASSFPFSGNTIYF	.	TRBV11-2	.	TRBJ1-3
TGCGCCACTGCGGTAGATACGCAGTATTTT	CATAVDTQYF	.	TRBV10-2	.	TRBJ2-3
TGTGCCAGCAGCTTGGACGGCGGGGCTACTGGCTACACCTTC	CASSLDGGATGYTF	.	TRBV5-6	.	TRBJ1-2
TGTGCCACCACCAGCGAGCGGGGCCCCTACAATGAGCAGTTCTTC	CATTSERGPYNEQFF	TRBD2	TRBV5-4	.	TRBJ2-1
TGTGCCAGCAGCTTAGGGACATCGACTAATGAAAAACTGTTTTTT	CASSLGTSTNEKLFF	.	TRBV11-3	.	TRBJ1-4
TGTGCCAGCAACCTAAGGGGAGGGGACTACGAGCAGTACTTC	CASNLRGGDYEQYF	TRBD2	TRBV7-9	.	TRBJ2-7
TGTGCCAGCCTTCCAGGGGATCTTATTGGAAACACCATATATTTT	CASLPGDLIGNTIYF	.	TRBV6-6	.	TRBJ1-3
TGTGCCAGCAGTAGGGGACAGGGAAAGGGGGGCTACACCTTC	CASSRGQGKGGYTF	TRBD1	TRBV7-9	few	TRBJ1-2
TGCGCCAGCAGTGAAGAGCGGGGGGGGGTGGACATTCAGTACTTC	CASSEERGGVDIQYF	TRBD2	TRBV10-1	.	TRBJ2-4
TGCGCCAGCAGCCGCGGACAGGCCACTAACTATGGCTACACCTTC	CASSRGQATNYGYTF	TRBD1	TRBV4-1	.	TRBJ1-2
TGTGCCAGCAGCTTGGCCATACTGCCGAACACCGGGGAGCTGTTTTTT	CASSLAILPNTGELFF	.	TRBV5-5	.	TRBJ2-2
TGCGCCAGCAGCCACCCAGGATCCGGGGAGCTGTTTTTT	CASSHPGSGELFF	.	TRBV4-3	.	TRBJ2-2
TGTGCCAGCAGTTCCAGGGAGGAGCATCAGCCCCAGCATTTT	CASSSREEHQPQHF	.	TRBV27	.	TRBJ1-5
TGTGCCAGCAGCTTAGGCGCGGGTGCGAGCTATGGCTACACCTTC	CASSLGAGASYGYTF	.	TRBV11-2	.	TRBJ1-2
TGCGCCAGCAGCTGGCCCCTCAGGGGAACCTATGGCTACACCTTC	CASSWPLRGTYGYTF	.	TRBV5-1	.	TRBJ1-2
TGTGCCAGCAGCTTGGAGACTAGCGGGAGAACAGATACGCAGTATTTT	CASSLETSGRTDTQYF	TRBD2	TRBV5-5	.	TRBJ2-3
TGTGCCAGCAGCCTCGAGATTTATAATTCACCCCTCCACTTT	CASSLEIYNSPLHF	.	TRBV7-9	.	TRBJ1-6
TGTGCCAGCAGCCTACAGGGTAGCGGCACAGATACGCAGTATTTT	CASSLQGSGTDTQYF	.	TRBV7-9	.	TRBJ2-3
TGTGCCAGCAGTGGAGCCGACTCCTACGAGCAGTACTTC	CASSGADSYEQYF	.	TRBV6-5	.	TRBJ2-7
TGCGCCAGCAGCGCGACGACCGGGACTAGCGGGGACCAAGAGACCCAGTACTTC	CASSATTGTSGDQETQYF	TRBD2	TRBV5-1	.	TRBJ2-5
TGCGCCAGCAGCCGAATATTACAGGGGGGGATGAACACTGAAGCTTTCTTT	CASSRILQGGMNTEAFF	TRBD1	TRBV4-1	.	TRBJ1-1
TGTGCCAGCGCACGGGACAGCACCTACGAGCAGTACTTC	CASARDSTYEQYF	TRBD1	TRBV6-5	.	TRBJ2-7
TGCAGCGTTGAGGGGCTTAGCAGCGGGGGTTACAATGAGCAGTTCTTC	CSVEGLSSGGYNEQFF	TRBD2	TRBV29-1	few	TRBJ2-1
TGTGCCAGCAGCTTAGCCGTCGCTGGAAACACCATATATTTT	CASSLAVAGNTIYF	.	TRBV7-6	few	TRBJ1-3